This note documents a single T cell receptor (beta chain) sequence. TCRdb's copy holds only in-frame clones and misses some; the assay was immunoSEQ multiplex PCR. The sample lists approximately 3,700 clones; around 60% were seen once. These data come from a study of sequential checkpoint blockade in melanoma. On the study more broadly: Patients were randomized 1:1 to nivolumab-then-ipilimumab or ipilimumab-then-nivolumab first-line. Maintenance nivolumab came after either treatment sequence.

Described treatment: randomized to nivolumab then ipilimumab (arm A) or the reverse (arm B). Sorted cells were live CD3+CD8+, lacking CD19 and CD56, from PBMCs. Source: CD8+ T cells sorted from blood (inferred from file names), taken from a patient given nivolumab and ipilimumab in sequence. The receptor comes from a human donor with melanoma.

The CDR3 coding sequence is TGTGCCAGCAGCGCCGAGACTAGGGCCGGGGAGCTGTTTTTT. This codes for CASSAETRAGELFF. This sequence joins TRBV9 and TRBJ2-2, with D perhaps TRBD2 (6 bases). Germline values: CDR1 SGDLS, CDR2 YYNGEE. Trimming took 3 bases from V and 6 from J, leaving 12 bases between them. The CDR3 spans 14 residues.